The 31 T cell receptor beta chains below were found in one sample sequenced in a study of T cell responses to AZD1222 COVID-19 vaccine. Only in-frame clones appear in the TCRdb table, and some are missing; sequencing was by immunoSEQ multiplex PCR. In the table there are approximately 130,000 clones, roughly 90% of which are singletons. This material consisted of peripheral blood, taken on day 0 of MenACWY control vaccination. The receptors stem from an adult in good health.

The genes are TRBV6-5 and TRBJ2-1; perhaps D is TRBD1 or TRBD2 (5 bases each). CDR1 and CDR2 (germline): MNHEY, SVGAGI. The ends were cut back, 6 bases at V and 7 bases at J, with 13 bases in the middle. This CDR3 contains 13 residues. The CDR3, as DNA: TGTGCCAGCAGGCCCAGGGAGAAGAATGAGCAGTTCTTC. It translates to CASRPREKNEQFF.

In its sample, this clone was seen once. The chain uses TRBV19 and TRBJ2-1; tentatively, D is TRBD1 (6 bases). The length of the CDR3 is 12 residues. The V gene's germline CDR1 is LNHDA and CDR2 SQIVND (reference sequence). Trimming took 5 bases from V and 4 from J, leaving 6 bases between them. The CDR3 sequence: CASSQGYNEQFF. CDR3 coding DNA: TGTGCCAGTAGTCAGGGGTACAATGAGCAGTTCTTC.

The chain uses TRBV6-6 and TRBJ2-1; the D is unclear. The CDR3 has 14 amino acids. V lost 10 bases, J lost 0 bases, and 13 bases lay in between. Germline values: CDR1 MNHNY, CDR2 SVGAGI (reference sequence). Written as DNA, the CDR3 is TGTGCCACCTTATATTTGAGCTCCTACAATGAGCAGTTCTTC. Translated, it gives CATLYLSSYNEQFF.

CDR3 sequence reads: CASSTSGSYEQYF. The CDR3 DNA is TGTGCCAGCAGCACTAGCGGTTCCTACGAGCAGTACTTC. The chain combines TRBV28 with TRBJ2-7; 8 bases are a match to TRBD2. The V and J ends lost 6 bases and 1 base, in that order; junction bases with no gene match: 2. The germline V gene encodes CDR1 MDHEN and CDR2 SYDVKM. This CDR3 comprises 13 residues.

The chain has TRBV5-4 and TRBJ1-2, with D possibly being TRBD1 (5 bases). The CDR3 consists of 14 residues. V lost 4 bases and J lost 10, with 20 bases in between. Germline CDR1 is SGHNT and CDR2 is YYREEE (reference sequence). Here the CDR3 DNA reads TGTGCCAGCAGCAAAGAGACAAAGGGGCATGCCTACACCTTC. Its protein is CASSKETKGHAYTF.

The rearrangement uses TRBV6-1 and TRBJ1-2; unclear D gene. This CDR3 has 16 residues. Per the germline V gene, CDR1 is MNHNS and CDR2 is SASEGT. Trimming took off 2 bases at V and 5 bases at J, with 18 bases between the two ends. CDR3 nucleotide sequence: TGTGCCAGCAGTGAAAGGGCGTGGAAGGCGACTTATGGCTACACCTTC. Translating it yields CASSERAWKATYGYTF.

The chain recombines TRBV30 with TRBJ1-2; D gene ambiguous. CDR3 length: 11 amino acids. V was pared by 3 bases and J by 4 bases, with 6 bases between. CDR1 GTSNPN and CDR2 SVGIG come from the germline V gene (reference sequence). This CDR3 reads CAWRQFYGYTF. CDR3 sequence (DNA): TGTGCCTGGAGACAGTTCTATGGCTACACCTTC.

The rearrangement uses TRBV6-4 and TRBJ1-6; 10 nucleotides align to TRBD1. With V trimmed by 8 bases and J by 5 bases, 0 bases remained unmatched. Per germline, CDR1 MRHNA and CDR2 SNTAGT. CDR3 length: 13 amino acids. The CDR3 is CASGQGDNSPLHF. The CDR3 nucleotides read TGTGCCAGCGGACAGGGGGATAATTCACCCCTCCACTTT.

V is TRBV7-2 and J is TRBJ1-1; D is uncertain. Germline V gene data show CDR1 as SGHTA and CDR2 as FQGNSA. The V and J ends lost 5 bases and 7 bases respectively, with 17 bases between them. CDR3 size: 14 residues. CDR3 DNA sequence: TGTGCCAGCAGCCTACGTCGGGGTTCCAGTGAAGCTTTCTTT. Translation: CASSLRRGSSEAFF. The full variable domain, completed using reference TRBV7-2 and TRBJ1-1, is GAGVSQSPSNKVTEKGKDVELRCDPISGHTALYWYRQSLGQGLEFLIYFQGNSAPDKSGLPSDRFSAERTGGSVSTLTIQRTQQEDSAVYLCASSLRRGSSEAFFGQGTRLTVV.

The chain links TRBV18 to TRBJ1-5; no definite D call. Germline-derived CDR1 and CDR2 are KGHSH and LQKENI. V was clipped by 6 bases and J by 9 bases, with 24 bases between them. The CDR3 has 16 amino acids. DNA of the CDR3: TGTGCCAGCTCCCTAAACTTGGACCTACCGACGTCGCCCCAGCATTTT. It specifies CASSLNLDLPTSPQHF.

The chain employs TRBV5-4 and TRBJ2-1; TRBD2 aligns across 7 bases. The CDR3 is 15 residues long. Germline-derived CDR1 and CDR2 are SGHNT and YYREEE (reference sequence). The trim removed 3 bases at V and 3 bases at J, leaving 6 bases unmatched. CDR3 DNA: TGTGCCAGCAGCTCCCCGGCTAGCGGCTACAATGAGCAGTTCTTC. Its protein is CASSSPASGYNEQFF.

V and J are TRBV3-1 (or the pseudogene TRBV3-2) and TRBJ2-7, with a weak D call TRBD2 (6 bases). Trimming removed 6 bases at V and 7 bases at J, with 13 bases between. This CDR3 contains 12 residues. Per germline, CDR1 LGHDT and CDR2 YNNKEL (reference sequence). This CDR3 reads CASSHIGGEQYF. CDR3 in DNA: TGTGCCAGCAGTCATATCGGGGGTGAGCAGTACTTC.

This chain joins TRBV5-8 and TRBJ2-5, with a weak D call TRBD2 (6 bases). The germline V gene has CDR1 SGHTS and CDR2 YDEGEE. This CDR3 spans 13 amino acids. Trimming left V 3 bases short and J 2 bases short, with 8 bases between. The CDR3 DNA is TGTGCCAGCAGCTGGGACTCGCAAGAGACCCAGTACTTC. Translated: CASSWDSQETQYF.

The sample holds one count of this clone. The CDR3 sequence: CASSVGRAGTEAFF. For the CDR3, the DNA is TGTGCCAGCAGCGTTGGCAGGGCGGGAACTGAAGCTTTCTTT. The J gene is TRBJ1-1, the V gene TRBV9; possibly TRBD1 for D (5 bases). Between the trimmed V and J ends, which lost 2 bases and 5 bases, there was a span of 13 bases. The CDR3 totals 14 residues. Germline V lookup: CDR1 SGDLS, CDR2 YYNGEE.

The chain uses TRBV30 and TRBJ2-7, with 8 nucleotides matching TRBD1. From germline, CDR1 is GTSNPN and CDR2 SVGIG (reference sequence). V gave up 2 bases and J gave up 1 base; unmatched junction bases: 1. The CDR3 length is 13 residues. This chain's CDR3 is CAWSRQGSYEQYF. CDR3 nucleotide sequence: TGTGCCTGGAGTCGACAGGGGTCCTACGAGCAGTACTTC.

The CDR3 coding sequence is TGCGCCAGCAGCCCACCCCCACAGGGGGGGACTGAAGCTTTCTTT. It yields the protein CASSPPPQGGTEAFF. The gene calls are TRBV4-1 and TRBJ1-1, with 8 bases identical to TRBD1. The CDR3 totals 15 residues. The V gene end was trimmed by 4 bases and the J gene end by 5 bases; junction bases not matched to a gene: 9. From germline, CDR1 is MGHRA and CDR2 YSYEKL.

The chain has TRBV13 and TRBJ2-3, with 8 bases identical to TRBD2. J lost 6 bases, V lost 4 bases, and 6 bases had no gene match. The CDR3 spans 14 residues. Germline V lookup: CDR1 PRHDT, CDR2 FYEKMQ (reference sequence). CDR3 amino acids: CASSSNGRVDTQYF. The CDR3 DNA reads as TGTGCCAGCAGCTCCAACGGGAGGGTGGATACGCAGTATTTT.

This chain links TRBV6-5 with TRBJ2-2; no firm D call. Per germline, CDR1 MNHEY and CDR2 SVGAGI. The V and J ends lost 0 bases and 1 base respectively, with 6 bases between them. This CDR3 has 15 amino acids. The CDR3 loop is CASSYSGKNTGELFF. In nucleotides, the CDR3 is TGTGCCAGCAGTTACTCGGGAAAGAACACCGGGGAGCTGTTTTTT.

V gene TRBV24-1 combines with J gene TRBJ2-2, with D perhaps matching TRBD1 or TRBD2 (5 bases each). Germline CDR1 KGHDR, CDR2 SFDVKD. The CDR3 is made up of 15 amino acids. The germline V and J ends were trimmed by 6 bases and 1 base, with 11 bases remaining between them. CDR3 nucleotide sequence: TGTGCCACCAGTAGAGGGGACCTGAACACCGGGGAGCTGTTTTTT. This encodes CATSRGDLNTGELFF.

This chain joins TRBV5-1 and TRBJ2-3; 12 bases are shared with TRBD2. This CDR3 spans 18 amino acids. The germline gives CDR1 SGHRS, CDR2 YFSETQ. V trimming: 0 bases; J trimming: 0 bases; junction bases outside the gene matches: 5. This CDR3 is CASSLAASGRGSTDTQYF. The CDR3 DNA reads TGCGCCAGCAGCTTGGCGGCTAGCGGGAGGGGTAGCACAGATACGCAGTATTTT.

This chain connects TRBV14 to TRBJ1-2; unclear D gene. Germline CDR1 reads SGHDN; CDR2 reads FVKESK. V lost 4 bases to trimming and J lost 7 bases, with 10 bases between them. There are 12 residues in the CDR3. CDR3 bases: TGTGCCAGCAGCCCGACCGGTGGTGGCTACACCTTC. It specifies CASSPTGGGYTF. The entire variable domain, with the rest obtained from reference TRBV14 and TRBJ1-2, is as follows: EAGVTQFPSHSVIEKGQTVTLRCDPISGHDNLYWYRRVMGKEIKFLLHFVKESKQDESGMPNNRFLAERTGGTYSTLKVQPAELEDSGVYFCASSPTGGGYTFGSGTRLTVV.

The rearrangement joins TRBV7-2 to TRBJ2-7; 14 nucleotides agree with TRBD2. The V gene end was trimmed by 8 bases and the J gene end by 2 bases; junction bases not matched to a gene: 2. This CDR3 contains 14 residues. Germline CDR1 and CDR2: SGHTA and FQGNSA. The chain's CDR3 is CASGGLAGAYEQYF. The CDR3 bases are TGTGCCAGCGGGGGACTAGCGGGGGCCTACGAGCAGTACTTC.

The chain carries TRBV7-2 and TRBJ1-1; 11 positions match TRBD1. This CDR3 region has 17 residues. The J segment lost 3 bases and the V segment lost 4 bases, leaving 10 bases of the junction unmatched. Germline V gene lookup returns CDR1 SGHTA and CDR2 FQGNSA. CDR3 DNA sequence: TGTGCCAGCAGCTCTCCGGACAGGGGGCCCTTGGACACTGAAGCTTTCTTT. This gives the protein CASSSPDRGPLDTEAFF.

This rearrangement joins TRBV5-4 to TRBJ2-7, with TRBD2 matching 15 bases. J lost 5 bases, V lost 0 bases, and 9 bases had no gene match. The germline gives CDR1 SGHNT, CDR2 YYREEE (reference sequence). The CDR3 is 18 amino acids. The CDR3, as DNA: TGTGCCAGCAGCTTGGCAGGGACTAGCGGGAGGATCTGGAACGAGCAGTACTTC. Its translation is CASSLAGTSGRIWNEQYF. Complete variable domain (other parts from reference TRBV5-4 and TRBJ2-7): ETGVTQSPTHLIKTRGQQVTLRCSSQSGHNTVSWYQQALGQGPQFIFQYYREEENGRGNFPPRFSGLQFPNYSSELNVNALELDDSALYLCASSLAGTSGRIWNEQYFGPGTRLTVT.

The J gene is TRBJ2-3, the V gene TRBV18, with 8 bases that match TRBD2. Germline values: CDR1 KGHSH, CDR2 LQKENI. V was clipped by 0 bases and J by 5 bases; unmatched bases: 22. The CDR3 length is 21 residues. The CDR3 sequence: CASSPPRGQAGNSGKEDTQYF. CDR3 in DNA: TGTGCCAGCTCACCACCTAGAGGTCAGGCAGGGAATAGCGGGAAGGAAGATACGCAGTATTTT.

V and J are TRBV6-1 and TRBJ1-2, with 7 bases identical to TRBD1. Germline loops: CDR1 MNHNS, CDR2 SASEGT. Losses at the gene ends were 5 bases for V and 0 bases for J; bases not matched to a gene: 3. This CDR3 spans 14 amino acids. The CDR3 is CASSPGTANYGYTF. In nucleotides, the CDR3 is TGTGCCAGCAGTCCCGGGACAGCTAACTATGGCTACACCTTC.

About this clone itself: With a much larger clone just one base away, this may be a read error. This rearrangement joins TRBV5-1 to TRBJ2-7; tentative D call: TRBD2 (6 bases). V lost 0 bases, J lost 0 bases, and 7 bases lay in between. Germline loops: CDR1 SGHRS, CDR2 YFSETQ. The CDR3 has 14 amino acids. The CDR3 bases are TGCGCCAGCAGCTTGGCAGCGGGCTCCTACGAGCAGTACTTC. Protein product: CASSLAAGSYEQYF.

The V gene is TRBV3-1 (or the pseudogene TRBV3-2), the J gene TRBJ2-6, with unresolved D. Trimming removed 1 base at V and 4 bases at J, with 11 bases between. Germline V CDR1 and CDR2: LGHDT, YNNKEL (reference sequence). The CDR3 has 16 amino acids. The CDR3 nucleotides are TGTGCCAGCAGCCAAGTGATTTTTGGGGGGGCCAACGTCCTGACTTTC. Its protein product is CASSQVIFGGANVLTF.

The gene calls are TRBV19 and TRBJ1-5, with D perhaps TRBD1 (6 bases). CDR1 and CDR2 from the germline V gene are LNHDA and SQIVND (reference sequence). This CDR3 spans 13 amino acids. The ends were cut back, 6 bases at V and 7 bases at J, with 13 bases in the middle. The CDR3 nucleotides are TGTGCCAGTAGAGAACAGGGCCAGCAGCCCCAGCATTTT. Translation: CASREQGQQPQHF.

V usage is TRBV2 and J usage is TRBJ2-2; D remains ambiguous. This CDR3 region has 12 residues. The V and J ends lost 6 bases and 8 bases respectively, with 10 bases between them. The V gene's germline CDR1 is SNHLY and CDR2 FYNNEI. Here the CDR3 DNA reads TGTGCCAGCAGCCCCGCGTCTGGGGAGCTGTTTTTT. This codes for CASSPASGELFF. The variable domain in full, completed from reference TRBV2 and TRBJ2-2, reads EPEVTQTPSHQVTQMGQEVILRCVPISNHLYFYWYRQILGQKVEFLVSFYNNEISEKSEIFDDQFSVERPDGSNFTLKIRSTKLEDSAMYFCASSPASGELFFGEGSRLTVL.

V is TRBV7-2 and J is TRBJ2-7, with 10 bases lining up with TRBD2. The CDR3 extends over 16 amino acids. V shed 5 bases, J shed 6 bases, and the junction held 13 bases outside the gene matches. CDR1 and CDR2 (germline): SGHTA, FQGNSA. The CDR3 DNA follows: TGTGCCAGCAGCCCTGGTGGGGCTAGCGGGAGACTCGAGCAGTACTTC. Amino acid sequence: CASSPGGASGRLEQYF.